This is a list of T cell receptor beta chains from one sample in a study of CD8 T cells in ankylosing spondylitis. TCRdb recomputed calls from the 5' RACE reads with MiXCR, one row per CDR3 protein. The data contain a few hundred thousand distinct CDR3 sequences, approximately 20% of them seen just once; the ten biggest clones take up about a third. The specimen was blood, either unsorted or a sorted T cell fraction (not recorded which). Receptors were obtained from a male donor with ankylosing spondylitis or in good health (not recorded which). CDR3s include the opening cysteine and the closing phenylalanine or tryptophan. The order of the fields is V gene, D gene, clone size, CDR3 length, J gene, CDR3 DNA, CDR3 protein. D genes are given only for firm matches. Size tells how often a clone was seen (once, few, many) or the class of an expanded clone, and some rows leave it out.

TRBV6-1	TRBD1	few	15	TRBJ2-5	TGTGCCAGCAGTCCCTACAGGGGTTCTCAAGAGACCCAGTACTTC	CASSPYRGSQETQYF
TRBV4-1	-	many	15	TRBJ2-1	TGCGCCAGCAGCCAAGTGGGGGCAGGGGAATCTGAGCAGTTCTTC	CASSQVGAGESEQFF
TRBV11-2	-	few	13	TRBJ2-1	TGTGCCAGCAGCTCATCGGGGCCCAATGAGCAGTTCTTC	CASSSSGPNEQFF
TRBV4-1	TRBD1	few	15	TRBJ2-2	TGCGCCAGCAGCAAACGGGACAGTAACACCGGGGAGCTGTTTTTT	CASSKRDSNTGELFF
TRBV6-1	-	-	17	TRBJ2-5	TGTGCCAGCAGCCGCCTCCCGGACAGGGGACTAGCATTGACCCAGTACTTC	CASSRLPDRGLALTQYF
TRBV6-2/TRBV6-3	TRBD2	-	18	TRBJ2-1	TGTGCCAGCAGTTACTTTTCGCCGGGACTAGCGGGGTCTAATGAGCAGTTCTTC	CASSYFSPGLAGSNEQFF
TRBV29-1	-	many	15	TRBJ2-1	TGCAGCGTTGAAGACCGCTTACTGCCTGGCAATGAGCAGTTCTTC	CSVEDRLLPGNEQFF
TRBV12-3/TRBV12-4	TRBD2	-	16	TRBJ2-1	TGTGCCAGCAGTTTCTCCGTTCTAGCGGGAGCGGATGAGCAGTTCTTC	CASSFSVLAGADEQFF
TRBV4-2	TRBD2	-	16	TRBJ2-2	TGTGCCAGCAGCCAAGGGGGACTAGCAAGGACCGGGGAGCTGTTTTTT	CASSQGGLARTGELFF
TRBV7-8	-	-	13	TRBJ1-1	TGTGCCAGCAGCTTCTGGACAAACACTGAAGCTTTCTTT	CASSFWTNTEAFF
TRBV29-1	TRBD2	few	12	TRBJ2-5	TGCAGCATGACTAGCGGCCAAGAGACCCAGTACTTC	CSMTSGQETQYF
TRBV6-2/TRBV6-3	TRBD2	-	16	TRBJ2-1	TGTGCCAGCAGTTACGAGCCCCTAGCGGGATGGAATGAGCAGTTCTTC	CASSYEPLAGWNEQFF
TRBV12-3/TRBV12-4	-	few	14	TRBJ2-3	TGTGCCAGCAGTTTCGGGGTAGCCGCAGATACGCAGTATTTT	CASSFGVAADTQYF
TRBV4-1	-	few	16	TRBJ1-5	TGCGCCAGCAGCCAAGACCCAACAGGGTCGGATCAGCCCCAGCATTTT	CASSQDPTGSDQPQHF
TRBV11-2	TRBD1	few	16	TRBJ2-1	TGTGCCAGCAGCTTGCTCAATGGACAGGGGAACGGCGAGCAGTTCTTC	CASSLLNGQGNGEQFF
TRBV24-1	-	-	13	TRBJ2-1	TGTGCCACCAGTGAGACGGAATACAATGAGCAGTTCTTC	CATSETEYNEQFF
TRBV29-1	-	-	12	TRBJ2-7	TGCAGCGTTCTCTCCGGCTCCGGCGAGCAGTACTTC	CSVLSGSGEQYF
TRBV5-1	-	-	18	TRBJ2-2	TGCGCCAGCAGCTTGGCAGACTCAGGGGAGGTTGGCACCGGGGAGCTGTTTTTT	CASSLADSGEVGTGELFF
TRBV4-3	-	-	16	TRBJ2-1	TGCGCCAGCAGCCAAGATACTAGCAGGGGCTCCCATGAGCAGTTCTTC	CASSQDTSRGSHEQFF
TRBV25-1	-	few	11	TRBJ2-7	TGTGCCAGCACCGGCTCCCACGAGCAGTACTTC	CASTGSHEQYF
TRBV12-3/TRBV12-4	TRBD1	few	15	TRBJ2-1	TGTGCCAGCAGTTTTGTGGGACAGAGATACAATGAGCAGTTCTTC	CASSFVGQRYNEQFF
TRBV13	-	-	14	TRBJ2-1	TGTGCCAGCAGCTTTAGCGCCCCGACGAATGAGCAGTTCTTC	CASSFSAPTNEQFF
TRBV12-3/TRBV12-4	-	few	14	TRBJ2-2	TGTGCCACCCAATGGGGCGGGAACACCGGGGAGCTGTTTTTT	CATQWGGNTGELFF
TRBV5-1	-	-	14	TRBJ2-3	TGCGCCAGCAGCTTGGGCGGTCCCCCGGATACGCAGTATTTT	CASSLGGPPDTQYF
TRBV29-1	-	-	15	TRBJ2-2	TGCAGCGTTGAAGCACAGGGTATGAACACCGGGGAGCTGTTTTTT	CSVEAQGMNTGELFF
TRBV3-1	TRBD2	few	19	TRBJ2-5	TGTGCCAGCAGCCCGAGCGGGACTAGCGGGAGCGTCCCTCAAGAGACCCAGTACTTC	CASSPSGTSGSVPQETQYF
TRBV20-1	-	-	13	TRBJ2-2	TGCAGTGCTAGGGGTGAATCCACCGGGGAGCTGTTTTTT	CSARGESTGELFF
TRBV7-2	-	many	13	TRBJ1-2	TGTGCCAGCAGCTACGGGTACGGCTATGGCTACACCTTC	CASSYGYGYGYTF
TRBV12-3/TRBV12-4	-	-	13	TRBJ1-2	TGTGCCAGCGGACAGTTCTCCAACTATGGCTCCACCTTC	CASGQFSNYGSTF
TRBV6-1	-	once	15	TRBJ1-5	TGTGCCAGCAGTCAGGGGCCTTCGTACAACCAGCCCCAGCATTTT	CASSQGPSYNQPQHF
TRBV7-9	-	-	16	TRBJ1-3	TGTGCCAGCAGCCAAATAACGGTCAGCTCTGGAAACACCATATATTTT	CASSQITVSSGNTIYF
TRBV12-3/TRBV12-4	-	-	12	TRBJ1-2	TGTGCCAGCAGTTTCGTCGTCGGTGGCTACACCTTC	CASSFVVGGYTF
TRBV10-3	-	-	17	TRBJ1-2	TGTGCCATCAGTGAGCTGTGGGCCGACGGATCGGGCTATGGCTACACCTTC	CAISELWADGSGYGYTF
TRBV12-3/TRBV12-4	-	few	15	TRBJ1-1	TGTGCCAGCAGTTTAGCGGGACAAGGTAACACTGAAGCTTTCTTT	CASSLAGQGNTEAFF
TRBV28	-	many	17	TRBJ2-6	TGTGCCAGCAGTTTAGAGATCGGGAATACTGGGGCCAACGTCCTGACTTTC	CASSLEIGNTGANVLTF
TRBV25-1	-	-	13	TRBJ2-5	TGTGCCAGCAGCATGGGGATCCGGGAGACCCAGTACTTC	CASSMGIRETQYF
TRBV7-6	TRBD1	many	15	TRBJ1-1	TGTGCCAGCAGCACAAGACAGGGAGTGAACACTGAAGCTTTCTTT	CASSTRQGVNTEAFF
TRBV29-1	-	-	12	TRBJ1-2	TGCAGCGTTGAAATCAGGGGCTATGGCTACACCTTC	CSVEIRGYGYTF
TRBV6-2/TRBV6-3	TRBD1	-	16	TRBJ2-1	TGTGCCAGCAGTTACTCGATCCGGGACAGGGACAATGAGCAGTTCTTC	CASSYSIRDRDNEQFF
TRBV12-3/TRBV12-4	TRBD1	few	15	TRBJ2-3	TGTGCCAGCAGTGCGGGACAGGTTTTGCAAGATACGCAGTATTTT	CASSAGQVLQDTQYF
TRBV9	-	-	18	TRBJ2-2	TGTGCCAGCAGCGTAGACGTGACAGTCGCATTCCCGCCCGGGGAGCTGTTTTTT	CASSVDVTVAFPPGELFF
TRBV5-1	TRBD2	-	18	TRBJ2-2	TGCGCCAGCAGCTTTGGGACTAGCGGGAGTTCTTACACCGGGGAGCTGTTTTTT	CASSFGTSGSSYTGELFF
TRBV12-3/TRBV12-4	TRBD2	few	17	TRBJ2-3	TGTGCCAGCAGCCAAGAGCGGGAGGGAGGGCCCACAGATACGCAGTATTTT	CASSQEREGGPTDTQYF
TRBV10-3	TRBD1	-	17	TRBJ2-1	TGTGCCATCGGGGGACAGGGTAGCGGACGGCCTAACAATGAGCAGTTCTTC	CAIGGQGSGRPNNEQFF
TRBV7-6	-	-	18	TRBJ2-2	TGTGCCAGCAGCTTAGCGCAGTATCGCAGGGGTAGGACCGGGGAGCTGTTTTTT	CASSLAQYRRGRTGELFF
TRBV6-4	TRBD2	many	15	TRBJ2-1	TGTGCCAGCAGTGACTCGACTAGCGGGAGCAATGAGCAGTTCTTC	CASSDSTSGSNEQFF
TRBV5-6	-	many	14	TRBJ2-5	TGTGCCAGCAGCTTGTGGCCGCGTCAAGAGACCCAGTACTTC	CASSLWPRQETQYF
TRBV7-6	TRBD2	few	18	TRBJ2-1	TGTGCCAGCAGCAGGGGACTAGCGGGAGGAAGCTCCTACAATGAGCAGTTCTTC	CASSRGLAGGSSYNEQFF
TRBV27	TRBD1	many	15	TRBJ2-3	TGTGCCAGCGCTCGGACAGGGGTTGTGGTAGATACGCAGTATTTT	CASARTGVVVDTQYF
TRBV28	TRBD2	many	16	TRBJ2-7	TGTGCCAGTCAGTTGGGACTAGCGGACCCCCCCTACGAGCAGTACTTC	CASQLGLADPPYEQYF
TRBV5-6	TRBD2	few	15	TRBJ2-7	TGTGCCAGCAGCATTAGGACTAGCGGGTATTACGAGCAGTACTTC	CASSIRTSGYYEQYF